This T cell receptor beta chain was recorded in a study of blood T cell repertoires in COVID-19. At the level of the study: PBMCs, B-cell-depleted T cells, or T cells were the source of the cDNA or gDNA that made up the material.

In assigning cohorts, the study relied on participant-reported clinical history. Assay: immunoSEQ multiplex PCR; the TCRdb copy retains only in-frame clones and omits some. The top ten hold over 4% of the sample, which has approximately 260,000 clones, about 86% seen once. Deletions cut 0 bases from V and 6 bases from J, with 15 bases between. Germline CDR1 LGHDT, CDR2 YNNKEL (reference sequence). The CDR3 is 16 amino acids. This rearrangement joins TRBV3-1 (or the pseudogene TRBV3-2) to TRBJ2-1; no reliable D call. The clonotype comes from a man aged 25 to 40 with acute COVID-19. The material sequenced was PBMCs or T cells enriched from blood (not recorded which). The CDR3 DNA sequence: TGTGCCAGCAGCCAAGATCCGGCAGGCGTTCGCAATGAGCAGTTCTTC. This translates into CASSQDPAGVRNEQFF.